A selection of T cell receptor beta chains follows, all from one sample in a study of regulatory T cells in long-lasting Graves disease. TCRdb used MiXCR to reprocess the multiplex PCR reads, holding one entry per CDR3 protein. The table has around 460,000 distinct CDR3 sequences, 22% seen once. Sequenced material: peripheral blood mononuclear cells (PBMCs), taken when the disease was refractory, from a patient treated with antithyroid drugs. Source of these receptors: a female donor with Graves disease. Each CDR3 is given with its conserved first and last residue. The order of the fields is D gene, clone size, J gene, V gene, CDR3 DNA, CDR3 protein. D genes are given only for firm matches. Clone size is shown for a subset of rows, as once, few, many or a class of expanded clone.

TRBD1 . TRBJ2-5 TRBV7-2 TGTGCCAGCAGCCCTTTAGGGGGCTGGAGAGAGACCCAGTACTTC CASSPLGGWRETQYF
TRBD1 . TRBJ2-7 TRBV7-2 TGTGCCAGCAGCTCCCCGGACAGGGGGCAGGACGAGCAGTACTTC CASSSPDRGQDEQYF
TRBD2 many TRBJ2-3 TRBV27 TGTGCCAGCACCCGGACTAGCGGGGCCCCATTTTCTAGCACAGATACGCAGTATTTT CASTRTSGAPFSSTDTQYF
TRBD1 . TRBJ1-1 TRBV18 TGTGCCAGCTCACCGCGGACAGGGGATCCTGAAGCTTTCTTT CASSPRTGDPEAFF
. few TRBJ2-7 TRBV20-1 TGCAGTGCCAGGTGGGGGGCGGGGTACGAGCAGTACTTC CSARWGAGYEQYF
TRBD1 . TRBJ1-5 TRBV10-3 TGTGCCACCTCCCAGGACAGGGGCTATCAGCCCCAGCATTTT CATSQDRGYQPQHF
. few TRBJ1-1 TRBV10-3 TGTGCCATCAGTGAGATACCAGGGGTTACTGAAGCTTTCTTT CAISEIPGVTEAFF
. many TRBJ1-2 TRBV28 TGTGCCAGCAGTTTCGGAGGGCTTGTCGGTGGCTACACCTTC CASSFGGLVGGYTF
. many TRBJ2-7 TRBV20-1 TGCAGTGCTCCCCCGTCGGGGTACGAGCAGTACTTC CSAPPSGYEQYF
. . TRBJ1-1 TRBV19 TGTGCCAGTAGTATAGACAGGGTCTCGACTGAAGCTTTCTTT CASSIDRVSTEAFF
. . TRBJ1-5 TRBV19 TGTGCCAGCGAAACGACGGGTCAGCCCCAGCATTTT CASETTGQPQHF
TRBD2 . TRBJ2-4 TRBV27 TGTGCCAGCAGTGGGACGGGGGGGGGGAAGACCAAAAACATTCAGTACTTC CASSGTGGGKTKNIQYF
. . TRBJ1-6 TRBV7-2 TGTGCCAGCAGCTTCGGCGGGAATTCACCCCTCCACTTT CASSFGGNSPLHF
. many TRBJ1-2 TRBV6-5 TGTGCCAGCAGTTACTCGACGAGGGTGTATGGCTACACCTTC CASSYSTRVYGYTF
. . TRBJ1-3 TRBV30 TGTGCCTGGAGTTCAGGGTTGGACACCATATATTTT CAWSSGLDTIYF
. many TRBJ2-7 TRBV20-1 TGCAGTGGTGAGGTTTCCTACGAGCAGTACTTC CSGEVSYEQYF
. . TRBJ1-2 TRBV4-3 TGCGCCAGCAGCCAAGAGCTGGGGGCAACCTTATTAGCTAACTATGGCTACACCTTC CASSQELGATLLANYGYTF
TRBD1 many TRBJ1-5 TRBV12-3/TRBV12-4 TGTGCCAGCAGTTCACTGACAGGGGATAATCAGCCCCAGCATTTT CASSSLTGDNQPQHF
TRBD1 few TRBJ2-7 TRBV7-9 TGTGCCAGCAGCACAGCCGGGACAGGGATCGACGAGCAGTACTTC CASSTAGTGIDEQYF
. few TRBJ2-6 TRBV2 TGTGCCAGCAGCAGAGATCTCGGGGCAACTGGGGCCAACGTCCTGACTTTC CASSRDLGATGANVLTF
. . TRBJ2-2 TRBV9 TGTGCCAGCAGCGGCGACGGAATCAACACCGGGGAGCTGTTTTTT CASSGDGINTGELFF
. . TRBJ2-1 TRBV10-3 TGTGCCATTTACACCGGGCTCAATGAGCAGTTCTTC CAIYTGLNEQFF